The entry below gives a single T cell receptor beta chain sequence along with its context. This CDR3 region has 11 residues. Per the germline V gene, CDR1 is SGHAT and CDR2 is FQNNGV. Trimming removed 3 bases at V and 4 bases at J, with 3 bases between. This sample is part of a study of blood T cell repertoires in COVID-19. In the study's own analysis: Reference gene primers were amplified, and this amplification served to estimate nucleated cell counts. Measured with immunoSEQ multiplex PCR; TCRdb has only the in-frame clones, and not every one. That table gives V, J and clone size, and the DNA gave D and trimming. Here the sample spans approximately 110,000 clones, around 90% being singletons.

The J gene is TRBJ2-5, the V gene TRBV11-2, with D unresolved. This receptor was taken from a man aged 50 to 60 with COVID-19, enrolled during active disease. The sample comprised peripheral blood. The CDR3 reads CASSFRETQYF. The CDR3 DNA reads TGTGCCAGCAGCTTTCGAGAGACCCAGTACTTC.